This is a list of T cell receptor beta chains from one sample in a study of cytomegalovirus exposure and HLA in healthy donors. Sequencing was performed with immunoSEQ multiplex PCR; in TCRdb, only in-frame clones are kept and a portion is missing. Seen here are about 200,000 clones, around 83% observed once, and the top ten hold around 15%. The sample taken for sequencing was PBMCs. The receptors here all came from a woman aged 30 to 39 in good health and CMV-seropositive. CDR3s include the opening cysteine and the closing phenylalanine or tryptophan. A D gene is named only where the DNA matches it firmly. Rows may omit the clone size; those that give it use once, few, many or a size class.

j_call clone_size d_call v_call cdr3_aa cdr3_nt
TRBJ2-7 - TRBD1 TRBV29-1 CSVWTGLTDEQYF TGCAGCGTATGGACAGGGCTCACGGACGAGCAGTACTTC
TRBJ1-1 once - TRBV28 CASRWGGSGLNTEAFF TGTGCCAGCAGATGGGGGGGCTCGGGATTGAACACTGAAGCTTTCTTT
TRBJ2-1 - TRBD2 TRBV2 CASSPGLAGIHEQFF TGTGCCAGCAGTCCGGGACTAGCGGGAATCCATGAGCAGTTCTTC
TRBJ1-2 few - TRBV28 CASSLVTESDYGYTF TGTGCCAGCAGTTTGGTCACTGAGTCGGACTATGGCTACACCTTC
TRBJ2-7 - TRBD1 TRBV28 CASSPPRTGSYEQYF TGTGCCAGCAGTCCCCCTCGGACAGGCTCCTACGAGCAGTACTTC
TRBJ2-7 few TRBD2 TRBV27 CASSFGGRYEQYF TGTGCCAGCAGCTTTGGCGGGAGGTACGAGCAGTACTTC
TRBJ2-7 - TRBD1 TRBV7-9 CASRPDRADGYEQYF TGTGCCAGCAGACCAGACAGGGCCGATGGGTACGAGCAGTACTTC
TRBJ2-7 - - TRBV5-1 CASSFHRRDKGFDEQYF TGCGCCAGCAGCTTCCACCGCCGGGACAAGGGGTTCGACGAGCAGTACTTC
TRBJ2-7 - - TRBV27 CASFQRNSYEQYF TGTGCCAGCTTCCAGAGGAACTCCTACGAGCAGTACTTC
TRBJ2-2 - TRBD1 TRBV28 CASSPWTGETGELFF TGTGCCAGCAGTCCTTGGACAGGGGAGACCGGGGAGCTGTTTTTT
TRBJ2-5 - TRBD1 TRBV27 CASRGQNQETQYF TGTGCCAGCAGGGGACAGAACCAAGAGACCCAGTACTTC
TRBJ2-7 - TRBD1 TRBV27 CASSLWPYRMGQSIPYEQYF TGTGCCAGCAGTTTATGGCCCTATAGAATGGGACAGTCGATACCTTACGAGCAGTACTTC
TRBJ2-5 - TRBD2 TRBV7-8 CASSLGLAGVATQYF TGTGCCAGCAGCCTGGGACTAGCGGGAGTGGCGACCCAGTACTTC
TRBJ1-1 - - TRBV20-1 CSARTGREAFF TGCAGTGCTAGAACAGGCCGTGAAGCTTTCTTT
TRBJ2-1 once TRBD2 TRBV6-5 CASRVTSGLWDEQFF TGTGCCAGCAGGGTCACTAGCGGTCTTTGGGATGAGCAGTTCTTC
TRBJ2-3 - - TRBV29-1 CSLRSRGPTDTQYF TGCAGCCTTAGGTCGCGGGGTCCCACAGATACGCAGTATTTT
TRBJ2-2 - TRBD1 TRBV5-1 CASSLVGQGNTGELFF TGCGCCAGCAGCTTGGTGGGACAGGGGAACACCGGGGAGCTGTTTTTT